One sample yielded the 6 T cell receptor beta chains listed below, sequenced in a study of control samples from healthy donors and cancer patients. Assay used: immunoSEQ multiplex PCR; TCRdb lists only in-frame clones, some missing. The data contain about 120,000 clones, roughly 84% of them singletons. Sequences were obtained from blood. The receptors here all came from a man aged 35 to 55 in good health.

V gene TRBV3-1 (or the pseudogene TRBV3-2) combines with J gene TRBJ1-1; D perhaps matches TRBD1 (5 bases). From germline, CDR1 is LGHDT and CDR2 YNNKEL (reference sequence). The CDR3 consists of 13 residues. V was cut by 4 bases and J by 4 bases, with 10 bases left in between. CDR3 amino acids: CASSPGGATEAFF. In DNA, the CDR3 is TGTGCCAGCAGCCCTGGAGGGGCCACTGAAGCTTTCTTT.

This chain uses TRBV6-1 with TRBJ1-6; no reliable D call. Germline CDR1 MNHNS, CDR2 SASEGT. V lost 1 base, J lost 7 bases, and 11 bases lay in between. This CDR3 spans 15 amino acids. CDR3 sequence reads: CASSEGHRNNSPLHF. The DNA of the CDR3 is TGTGCCAGCAGTGAAGGTCACCGGAACAATTCACCCCTCCACTTT.

The chain links TRBV6-5 to TRBJ1-2, with 7 bases matching TRBD1. Germline V gives CDR1 MNHEY, CDR2 SVGAGI. The junction had 5 bases not matched to a gene; V was cut back by 2 bases and J by 8 bases. The CDR3 runs 13 residues. The CDR3 region is CASSYLGQRGYTF. CDR3 DNA: TGTGCCAGCAGTTACCTGGGACAGCGCGGCTACACCTTC.

This clone was detected only once. The chain couples TRBV7-2 to TRBJ2-2, with D hard to call. The germline gives CDR1 SGHTA, CDR2 FQGNSA. CDR3 length: 14 residues. V lost 5 bases and J 0 bases, leaving 7 bases between the germline ends. The CDR3 bases are TGTGCCAGCAGCCCGATCGCGAACACCGGGGAGCTGTTTTTT. This gives the protein CASSPIANTGELFF.

The V gene is TRBV5-5, the J gene TRBJ1-1, with D perhaps TRBD1 (5 bases). Between the trimmed V and J ends, which lost 6 bases and 1 base, there was a span of 13 bases. The germline gives CDR1 SGHKS, CDR2 YYEKEE (reference sequence). The CDR3 totals 14 residues. The CDR3 region has the DNA TGTGCCAGCATCCGGGAGGGGACGAACACTGAAGCTTTCTTT. Encoded protein: CASIREGTNTEAFF.

The chain recombines TRBV7-9 with TRBJ1-1; 7 bases map to TRBD1. The CDR3 runs 14 residues. V dropped 6 bases and J dropped 5; count of bases not matched to a gene: 9. Germline loops: CDR1 SEHNR, CDR2 FQNEAQ (reference sequence). The CDR3 loop is CASSSGGAQTEAFF. The CDR3 nucleotides read TGTGCCAGCAGTTCAGGGGGGGCTCAAACTGAAGCTTTCTTT. Variable domain in full (rest from reference TRBV7-9 and TRBJ1-1): DTGVSQNPRHKITKRGQNVTFRCDPISEHNRLYWYRQTLGQGPEFLTYFQNEAQLEKSRLLSDRFSAERPKGSFSTLEIQRTEQGDSAMYLCASSSGGAQTEAFFGQGTRLTVV.